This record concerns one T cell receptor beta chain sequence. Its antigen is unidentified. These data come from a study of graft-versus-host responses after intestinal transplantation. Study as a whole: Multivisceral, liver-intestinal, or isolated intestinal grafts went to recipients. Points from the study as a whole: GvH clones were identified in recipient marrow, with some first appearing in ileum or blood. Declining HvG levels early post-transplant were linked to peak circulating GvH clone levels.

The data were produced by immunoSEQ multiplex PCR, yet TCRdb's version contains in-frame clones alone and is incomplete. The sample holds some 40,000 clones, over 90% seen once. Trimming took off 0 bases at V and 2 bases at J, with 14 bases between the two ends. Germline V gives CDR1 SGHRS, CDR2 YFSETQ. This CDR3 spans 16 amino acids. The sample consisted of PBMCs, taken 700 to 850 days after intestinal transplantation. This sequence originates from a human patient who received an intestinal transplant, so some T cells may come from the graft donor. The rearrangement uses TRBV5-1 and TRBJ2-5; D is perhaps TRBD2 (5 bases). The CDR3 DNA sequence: TGCGCCAGCAGCTTGGACCCCGCTGGGAGACAAGAGACCCAGTACTTC. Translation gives CASSLDPAGRQETQYF.